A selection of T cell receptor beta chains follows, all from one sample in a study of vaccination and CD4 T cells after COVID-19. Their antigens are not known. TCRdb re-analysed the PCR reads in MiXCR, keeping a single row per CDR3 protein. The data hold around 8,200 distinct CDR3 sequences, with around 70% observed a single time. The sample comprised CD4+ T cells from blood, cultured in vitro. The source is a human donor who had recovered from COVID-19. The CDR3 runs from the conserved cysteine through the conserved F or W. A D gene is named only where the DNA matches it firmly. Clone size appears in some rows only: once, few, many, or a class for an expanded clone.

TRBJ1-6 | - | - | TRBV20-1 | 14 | CSARRLGAISPLHF | TGCAGTGCTAGAAGGTTGGGAGCAATTTCACCCCTCCACTTT
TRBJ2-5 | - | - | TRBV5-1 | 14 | CASSLEGYREAQYF | TGCGCCAGCAGCTTGGAGGGATACCGCGAGGCCCAGTACTTC
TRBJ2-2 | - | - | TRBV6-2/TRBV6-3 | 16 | CASSYPKGGETGELFF | TGTGCCAGCAGTTACCCTAAGGGGGGGGAAACCGGGGAGCTGTTTTTT
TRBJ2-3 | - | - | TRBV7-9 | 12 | CASSFLADTQYF | TGTGCCAGCAGTTTCCTCGCAGATACGCAGTATTTT
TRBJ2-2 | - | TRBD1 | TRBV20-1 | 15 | CSAHRGDGKTGELFF | TGCAGTGCCCACAGGGGAGACGGGAAGACCGGGGAGCTGTTTTTT
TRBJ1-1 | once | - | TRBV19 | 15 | CASSIERQGRGEAFF | TGTGCCAGTAGTATAGAGAGGCAGGGTAGGGGGGAAGCTTTCTTT
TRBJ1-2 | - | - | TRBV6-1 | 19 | CASSRHLTIGARGDYGYTF | TGTGCCAGCAGTCGCCATCTGACCATTGGGGCCCGAGGGGACTATGGCTACACCTTC
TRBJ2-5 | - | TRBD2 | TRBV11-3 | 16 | CASSLGLAGPQETQYF | TGTGCCAGCAGCTTAGGACTAGCGGGGCCCCAAGAGACCCAGTACTTC
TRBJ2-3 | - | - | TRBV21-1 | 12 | CASSKAGDTQYF | TGTGCCAGCAGCAAAGCAGGAGATACGCAGTATTTT
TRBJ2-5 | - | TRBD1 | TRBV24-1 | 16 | CATSDRDRGDRETQYF | TGTGCCACCAGTGATAGGGACAGGGGGGATCGGGAGACCCAGTACTTC
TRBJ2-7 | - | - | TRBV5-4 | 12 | CASSSFGYEQYF | TGTGCCAGCAGCTCCTTCGGGTACGAGCAGTACTTC
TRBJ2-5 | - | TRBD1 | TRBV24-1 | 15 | CATSKIGQGIETQYF | TGTGCCACCAGTAAAATCGGACAGGGTATCGAGACCCAGTACTTC
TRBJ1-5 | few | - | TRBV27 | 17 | CASGKNGENRSGQPQHF | TGTGCCAGCGGCAAGAACGGAGAAAACAGGTCGGGTCAGCCCCAGCATTTT
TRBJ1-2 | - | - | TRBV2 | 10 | CASKSQGYTF | TGTGCCAGCAAGAGCCAGGGCTACACCTTC
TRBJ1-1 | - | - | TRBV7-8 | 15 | CASSLSRQMNTEAFF | TGTGCCAGCAGCTTATCTCGACAGATGAACACTGAAGCTTTCTTT
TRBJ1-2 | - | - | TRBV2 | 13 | CASSVWTQDGYTF | TGTGCCAGCAGTGTTTGGACTCAGGATGGCTACACCTTC
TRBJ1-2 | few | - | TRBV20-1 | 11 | CSAEQGYGYTF | TGCAGTGCCGAACAAGGCTATGGCTACACCTTC
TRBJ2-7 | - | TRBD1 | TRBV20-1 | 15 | CSASPDRGSSYEQYF | TGCAGTGCTAGTCCCGACAGGGGCTCATCCTACGAGCAGTACTTC